What follows are 18 T cell receptor beta chains derived from one specimen sequenced in a study of blood T cell repertoires in COVID-19. Profiled with immunoSEQ multiplex PCR; TCRdb holds only in-frame clones, not every one. This sample has 240,000 or so clones, with about 84% found just once. Sequencing was done on a sample of PBMCs or T cells enriched from blood (not recorded which). The receptors originated from a woman between 50 and 59 years old who had recovered from COVID-19.

The CDR3 DNA is TGTGCCAGCAGCGTATCGAGGGTGGATTCACCCCTCCACTTT. This encodes CASSVSRVDSPLHF. The rearrangement links TRBV9 to TRBJ1-6; D is undetermined. The V gene's germline CDR1 is SGDLS and CDR2 YYNGEE. The ends were cut back, 1 base at V and 8 bases at J, with 10 bases in the middle. This CDR3 has 14 residues.

The rearrangement joins TRBV15 to TRBJ2-4, with 7 bases identical to TRBD1. Germline loops: CDR1 LNHNV, CDR2 YYDKDF (reference sequence). The CDR3 consists of 16 residues. J was trimmed by 2 bases and V by 2 bases; bases with no gene match: 6. CDR3 in amino acids: CATSRLDRVSKNIQYF. CDR3 sequence (DNA): TGTGCCACCAGCAGACTTGACAGGGTATCCAAAAACATTCAGTACTTC.

The chain couples TRBV7-2 to TRBJ2-7, with D possibly being TRBD1 (6 bases). The CDR3 length is 14 residues. Between the trimmed V and J ends, which lost 8 bases and 1 base, there was a span of 15 bases. Per the germline V gene, CDR1 is SGHTA and CDR2 is FQGNSA. CDR3 residues: CASSPGHSSYEQYF. The CDR3 DNA reads as TGTGCCAGCTCCCCGGGACACTCTTCCTACGAGCAGTACTTC.

This chain joins TRBV28 and TRBJ1-2; D ambiguous. Trimming took 10 bases from V and 5 from J, leaving 11 bases between them. Germline V gives CDR1 MDHEN, CDR2 SYDVKM. The CDR3 sequence is 11 residues long. This CDR3 is CANLDNYGYTF. The CDR3 DNA sequence: TGTGCCAACCTCGACAATTATGGCTACACCTTC.

This chain connects TRBV9 to TRBJ2-1, with TRBD2 identical over 10 bases. Germline loops: CDR1 SGDLS, CDR2 YYNGEE. The CDR3 runs to 15 residues. V lost 4 bases and J lost 9; bases outside the gene matches: 10. CDR3 protein: CASSTSGGALGEQFF. The CDR3, as DNA: TGTGCCAGCAGCACCAGCGGGGGGGCTTTAGGTGAGCAGTTCTTC.

This sequence joins TRBV4-1 and TRBJ1-4; a possible D gene is TRBD1 (5 bases). The germline V and J ends were trimmed by 1 base and 3 bases, with 15 bases remaining between them. Germline V gene sequence: CDR1 MGHRA, CDR2 YSYEKL. The CDR3 spans 17 residues. CDR3 nucleotides: TGCGCCAGCAGCCAAGGGGGGGGGTTAGGTGCTAATGAAAAACTGTTTTTT. This gives the protein CASSQGGGLGANEKLFF.

The genes are TRBV7-9 and TRBJ2-5; possible D gene TRBD2, 5 bases. The CDR3 has 18 residues. Germline assignment: CDR1 SEHNR and CDR2 FQNEAQ (reference sequence). Trimming pared 5 bases from V and 0 bases from J, leaving 22 bases between. CDR3 in DNA: TGTGCCAGCAGCCCAGCCAAGTCCAGCGGAATGTACCAAGAGACCCAGTACTTC. The encoded protein is CASSPAKSSGMYQETQYF.

This rearrangement joins TRBV10-1 to TRBJ1-1; the D gene is possibly TRBD1 (6 bases). The CDR3 extends over 14 amino acids. Germline-derived CDR1 and CDR2 are WNHNN and SYGVQD (reference sequence). Trimming left V 4 bases short and J 2 bases short, with 11 bases between. CDR3 nucleotides: TGCGCCAGCAGTGTCGGCAGGGGAAACACTGAAGCTTTCTTT. Translated: CASSVGRGNTEAFF.

Written as DNA, the CDR3 is TGTGCCAGCAGCGGGGGCGCCACAGATACGCAGTATTTT. Amino acids: CASSGGATDTQYF. V gene TRBV7-3 combines with J gene TRBJ2-3; TRBD1 is a possible D gene (6 bases). Germline-derived CDR1 and CDR2 are SGHTA and FQGTGA. Trimming removed 5 bases at V and 2 bases at J, with 8 bases between. The CDR3 is 13 residues long.

This chain connects TRBV11-2 to TRBJ2-7; D unresolved. The V gene lost 4 bases and the J gene lost 4 bases, with 14 bases spanning the gap. The CDR3 is made up of 14 amino acids. Germline V lookup: CDR1 SGHAT, CDR2 FQNNGV. Here the CDR3 DNA reads TGTGCCAGCAGCTCCCCGGCAGGCAGGTACGAGCAGTACTTC. This encodes CASSSPAGRYEQYF. Filled out from reference TRBV11-2 and TRBJ2-7, the complete variable domain reads EAGVAQSPRYKIIEKRQSVAFWCNPISGHATLYWYQQILGQGPKLLIQFQNNGVVDDSQLPKDRFSAERLKGVDSTLKIQPAKLEDSAVYLCASSSPAGRYEQYFGPGTRLTVT.

V gene TRBV7-2 combines with J gene TRBJ2-5; D is ambiguous. V was shortened by 5 bases and J by 5 bases, with 15 bases between the two germline ends. Germline loops: CDR1 SGHTA, CDR2 FQGNSA. This CDR3 is built from 14 residues. CDR3 coding DNA: TGTGCCAGCAGCCCACCGCCACTTTTGGAGACCCAGTACTTC. It is translated as CASSPPPLLETQYF.

The chain joins TRBV29-1 to TRBJ1-2, with D unclear. The V gene lost 1 base and the J gene lost 8 bases, with 17 bases spanning the gap. The germline CDR1 and CDR2 sequences are SQVTM and ANQGSEA. This CDR3 comprises 14 residues. The CDR3 nucleotides read TGCAGCGTTGAAGGGACTGGTTATTTCGGAGGCTACACCTTC. Its translation: CSVEGTGYFGGYTF. The whole variable domain, filled in from reference TRBV29-1 and TRBJ1-2, reads SAVISQKPSRDICQRGTSLTIQCQVDSQVTMMFWYRQQPGQSLTLIATANQGSEATYESGFVIDKFPISRPNLTFSTLTVSNMSPEDSSIYLCSVEGTGYFGGYTFGSGTRLTVV.

The chain uses TRBV6-5 and TRBJ2-1, with 11 bases fitting TRBD2. V trimming: 10 bases; J trimming: 10 bases; junction bases outside the gene matches: 9. Per the germline V gene, CDR1 is MNHEY and CDR2 is SVGAGI. This CDR3 comprises 13 residues. The CDR3 is CAIGIAGGQEQFF. In DNA form, the CDR3 reads TGTGCCATCGGGATAGCGGGGGGGCAGGAGCAGTTCTTC.

The V call is TRBV7-3, the J call TRBJ1-1, with TRBD1 as a possible D gene (6 bases). Germline CDR1 is SGHTA and CDR2 is FQGTGA. The germline V and J ends were trimmed by 0 bases and 4 bases, with 9 bases remaining between them. This CDR3 region has 14 residues. Here the CDR3 reads CASSLTSDSTEAFF. CDR3 DNA sequence: TGTGCCAGCAGCTTAACCTCGGACAGCACTGAAGCTTTCTTT. Supplemented by reference TRBV7-3 and TRBJ1-1, the full variable domain reads GAGVSQTPSNKVTEKGKYVELRCDPISGHTALYWYRQSLGQGPEFLIYFQGTGAADDSGLPNDRFFAVRPEGSVSTLKIQRTERGDSAVYLCASSLTSDSTEAFFGQGTRLTVV.

This clone has more than one count but fewer than ten. The chain couples TRBV28 to TRBJ2-1; 11 bases map to TRBD2. From germline, CDR1 is MDHEN and CDR2 SYDVKM. This CDR3 comprises 16 residues. The V gene end was trimmed by 2 bases and the J gene end by 5 bases; junction bases not matched to a gene: 5. CDR3: CASSLTTSGTHNEQFF. Written as DNA, the CDR3 is TGTGCCAGCAGTTTAACGACTAGCGGGACCCACAATGAGCAGTTCTTC.

The chain uses TRBV18 and TRBJ2-3; tentatively, D is TRBD2 (7 bases). The V and J ends lost 2 bases and 5 bases respectively, with 17 bases between them. CDR3 length: 16 amino acids. Germline loops: CDR1 KGHSH, CDR2 LQKENI. CDR3 loop: CASSPSSGGPRDTQYF. The CDR3 DNA follows: TGTGCCAGCTCACCATCCTCGGGGGGCCCTCGAGATACGCAGTATTTT.

DNA for the CDR3: TGCGCCAGCAGCTTGATGACTGGAGAGACCCAGTACTTC. This translates into CASSLMTGETQYF. The chain uses TRBV5-1 and TRBJ2-5; no clear D. Germline values: CDR1 SGHRS, CDR2 YFSETQ. Deletions cut 1 base from V and 4 bases from J, with 8 bases between. The CDR3 contains 13 residues.

V is TRBV7-9 and J is TRBJ2-1; 7 bases align to TRBD2. The germline CDR1 and CDR2 sequences are SEHNR and FQNEAQ (reference sequence). V gave up 1 base and J gave up 7 bases; unmatched junction bases: 10. This CDR3 spans 16 amino acids. The CDR3 reads CASSLGASGFGNEQFF. The DNA for the CDR3 is TGTGCCAGCAGCTTAGGTGCTAGCGGATTCGGGAATGAGCAGTTCTTC.